Shown below are 26 T cell receptor beta chains from a single sample sequenced in a study of long-term antiretroviral therapy in people with HIV. Researchers ran immunoSEQ v3.0 at survey level. Clones were read by immunoSEQ multiplex PCR, and TCRdb kept only the in-frame ones, dropping some. The table records approximately 12,000 clones, more than 80% of them present only once. Specimen: unsorted PBMCs, collected 3.4 years after starting antiretroviral therapy. The receptors were gathered from a man aged 40-50 years with HIV.

The chain combines TRBV7-2 with TRBJ1-5, with a tentative D call TRBD1 (5 bases). Germline loops: CDR1 SGHTA, CDR2 FQGNSA. The CDR3 loop spans 15 amino acids. V was shortened by 6 bases and J by 4 bases, with 16 bases between the two germline ends. The CDR3 loop is CASRPGNAGNQPQHF. The CDR3 DNA reads TGTGCCAGCAGACCAGGGAACGCAGGGAATCAGCCCCAGCATTTT.

This clone has only a few counts. The rearrangement uses TRBV28 and TRBJ1-2; possibly TRBD1 for D (6 bases). V lost 6 bases and J 2 bases, leaving 10 bases between the germline ends. CDR3 size: 13 residues. Germline V lookup: CDR1 MDHEN, CDR2 SYDVKM. This CDR3 is CASSPDRNYGYTF. In DNA form, the CDR3 reads TGTGCCAGCAGCCCTGACAGGAACTATGGCTACACCTTC.

In this sample, this clone turned up once. This chain connects TRBV9 to TRBJ2-3, with no clear D. With 2 bases removed from V and 2 bases from J, the gap between germline ends came to 6 bases. The germline gives CDR1 SGDLS, CDR2 YYNGEE. This CDR3 region has 13 residues. The CDR3 coding sequence is TGTGCCAGCAGCGTGGGGATCACAGATACGCAGTATTTT. Its protein product is CASSVGITDTQYF. The variable domain in full, with the rest retrieved from reference TRBV9 and TRBJ2-3, is DSGVTQTPKHLITATGQRVTLRCSPRSGDLSVYWYQQSLDQGLQFLIQYYNGEERAKGNILERFSAQQFPDLHSELNLSSLELGDSALYFCASSVGITDTQYFGPGTRLTVL.

The gene calls are TRBV11-2 and TRBJ2-7; 9 bases map to TRBD2. V shed 5 bases, J shed 4 bases, and the junction held 3 bases outside the gene matches. This CDR3 has 13 residues. CDR1 is SGHAT and CDR2 is FQNNGV in the germline V gene. CDR3 DNA: TGTGCCAGCAGCCCGGGACTAGCTTACGAGCAGTACTTC. Residues: CASSPGLAYEQYF.

The chain's CDR3 is CSVEIALGAATNEKLFF. In DNA form, the CDR3 reads TGCAGCGTTGAAATAGCCCTTGGGGCCGCAACTAATGAAAAACTGTTTTTT. The chain is built from TRBV29-1 and TRBJ1-4; the D gene is possibly TRBD1 (5 bases). The V end was cut by 2 bases, the J end by 0 bases, with 16 bases between. The length of the CDR3 is 17 residues. In germline, CDR1 is SQVTM, CDR2 ANQGSEA.

The chain employs TRBV7-9 and TRBJ1-5; D is perhaps TRBD1 (5 bases). The germline V gene has CDR1 SEHNR and CDR2 FQNEAQ (reference sequence). V was shortened by 1 base and J by 4 bases, with 20 bases between the two germline ends. CDR3 length: 18 amino acids. The CDR3 reads CASSLDSGTVDSNQPQHF. The CDR3 bases are TGTGCCAGCAGCTTAGATTCCGGGACCGTAGATTCTAATCAGCCCCAGCATTTT.

The J gene is TRBJ1-3, the V gene TRBV4-2; D gene uncertain. V dropped 0 bases and J dropped 9 bases, with 15 bases sitting between them. In germline, CDR1 is LGHNA, CDR2 YNFKEQ. The CDR3 extends over 15 amino acids. The CDR3 sequence is CASSQDSGNTPTIYF. CDR3 nucleotides: TGTGCCAGCAGCCAAGATTCGGGCAATACACCCACCATATATTTT.

The chain has TRBV9 and TRBJ2-3, with 13 bases lining up with TRBD2. J was trimmed by 5 bases and V by 0 bases; bases with no gene match: 3. This CDR3 is 16 amino acids long. Germline CDR1 and CDR2: SGDLS and YYNGEE. The CDR3 region is CASSVGTSGSQDTQYF. CDR3 nucleotides: TGTGCCAGCAGCGTAGGGACTAGCGGGAGCCAAGATACGCAGTATTTT.

The chain combines TRBV6-4 with TRBJ2-2; 7 nucleotides line up with TRBD1. This CDR3 region has 14 residues. From germline, CDR1 is MRHNA and CDR2 SNTAGT. V lost 3 bases to trimming and J lost 6 bases; unmatched junction nucleotides: 4. The CDR3 loop reads CASSDRDRAGELFF. The CDR3 bases are TGTGCCAGCAGTGATAGGGACAGAGCCGGGGAGCTGTTTTTT.

J is TRBJ1-2 and V is TRBV28, with D maybe TRBD1 (6 bases). CDR3 length: 14 amino acids. Germline loops: CDR1 MDHEN, CDR2 SYDVKM. Between the trimmed V and J ends, which lost 1 base and 4 bases, there was a span of 10 bases. The CDR3 is CASSLLPGVYGYTF. CDR3 bases: TGTGCCAGCAGTTTATTACCAGGGGTCTATGGCTACACCTTC.

This chain connects TRBV9 to TRBJ2-7; 11 bases match TRBD1. V was clipped by 0 bases and J by 0 bases; unmatched bases: 2. Germline-derived CDR1 and CDR2 are SGDLS and YYNGEE. The CDR3 has 16 residues. In nucleotides, the CDR3 is TGTGCCAGCAGCGTAGGGGGGACAGGGGGCTCCTACGAGCAGTACTTC. Translating it yields CASSVGGTGGSYEQYF.

This clone was detected a few times. The gene calls are TRBV27 and TRBJ2-3, with a possible D match to TRBD1 (6 bases). In germline, CDR1 is MNHEY, CDR2 SMNVEV (reference sequence). V was trimmed by 6 bases and J by 2 bases, leaving 9 bases between them. The CDR3 contains 13 residues. The CDR3 loop reads CASSRGYTDTQYF. The CDR3, as DNA: TGTGCCAGCAGCAGGGGTTACACAGATACGCAGTATTTT.

The rearrangement uses TRBV19 and TRBJ1-1; 7 nucleotides match TRBD1. Unmatched junction bases numbered 9, after V lost 4 bases and J lost 4 bases. CDR1 LNHDA and CDR2 SQIVND come from the germline V gene (reference sequence). CDR3 length: 15 amino acids. CDR3 sequence reads: CASSTRDRVGTEAFF. The CDR3 bases are TGTGCCAGTAGTACCCGTGACAGGGTGGGCACTGAAGCTTTCTTT.

Of note for this clone: Because it lacks the conserved phenylalanine or tryptophan at the end, this CDR3 is likely a read error. Because the CDR3's place on the DNA is in doubt, the DNA is left out and the CDR3 is given as listed by TCRdb. V gene TRBV11-2 combines with J gene TRBJ1-1; no check of the table's D call, TRBD1, against the DNA was made. Germline V gene sequence: CDR1 SGHAT, CDR2 FQNNGV. The CDR3 comprises 13 residues, both ends counted. The CDR3 loop reads CASSLRDRLPSFL.

The chain joins TRBV6-5 to TRBJ2-1, with 8 bases that match TRBD2. J was trimmed by 7 bases and V by 7 bases; bases with no gene match: 9. This CDR3 spans 14 amino acids. Germline V gene data show CDR1 as MNHEY and CDR2 as SVGAGI. As DNA, the CDR3 is TGTGCCAGCACCCGGGAGGGAAGTCTAAATGAGCAGTTCTTC. It encodes CASTREGSLNEQFF.

This rearrangement joins TRBV7-2 to TRBJ2-2; D may be TRBD1 or TRBD2 (6 bases each). Trimming stripped 6 bases from V and 7 bases from J, with 18 bases between. From germline, CDR1 is SGHTA and CDR2 FQGNSA. This CDR3 is 15 amino acids long. CDR3 region: CASSTQWGAGGELFF. The CDR3 DNA reads TGTGCCAGCAGTACCCAATGGGGGGCTGGCGGGGAGCTGTTTTTT.

This clone was seen more than once but under ten times. The V call is TRBV19, the J call TRBJ1-5; D is unclear. CDR3 size: 13 residues. V lost 6 bases, J lost 1 base, and 7 bases lay in between. Germline loops: CDR1 LNHDA, CDR2 SQIVND (reference sequence). The CDR3 DNA is TGTGCCAGTAGCTCTACAAGCAATCAGCCCCAGCATTTT. This sequence encodes CASSSTSNQPQHF.

This chain joins TRBV28 and TRBJ2-7; 7 positions agree with TRBD1. The CDR3 consists of 16 residues. Germline values: CDR1 MDHEN, CDR2 SYDVKM. Germline trimming cut 5 bases from V and 0 bases from J; bases unmatched to any gene: 10. Here the CDR3 DNA reads TGTGCCAGCAGTAACCAGACAGGGTGGAGCTCCTACGAGCAGTACTTC. Translation: CASSNQTGWSSYEQYF.

The chain links TRBV5-6 to TRBJ1-1; D not certain. Germline-derived CDR1 and CDR2 are SGHDT and YYEEEE. The CDR3 length is 14 residues. V was trimmed by 4 bases and J by 0 bases, leaving 10 bases between them. The CDR3 coding sequence is TGTGCCAGCAGCACCCCGGGCCTGAACACTGAAGCTTTCTTT. Its translation: CASSTPGLNTEAFF.

The rearrangement links TRBV7-2 to TRBJ2-1; perhaps D is TRBD1 or TRBD2 (6 bases each). The CDR3 totals 16 residues. Between the trimmed V and J ends, which lost 4 bases and 5 bases, there was a span of 18 bases. CDR1 SGHTA and CDR2 FQGNSA come from the germline V gene. The CDR3 coding sequence is TGTGCCAGCAGCTGGGGGGCGGGAAGGGTTAACAATGAGCAGTTCTTC. Protein: CASSWGAGRVNNEQFF. Full variable domain (remainder filled in from reference TRBV7-2 and TRBJ2-1): GAGVSQSPSNKVTEKGKDVELRCDPISGHTALYWYRQSLGQGLEFLIYFQGNSAPDKSGLPSDRFSAERTGGSVSTLTIQRTQQEDSAVYLCASSWGAGRVNNEQFFGPGTRLTVL.

In nucleotides, the CDR3 is TGTGCCTGGACTACCGGGACTTTCTACAATGAGCAGTTCTTC. Translating it yields CAWTTGTFYNEQFF. This sequence joins TRBV30 and TRBJ2-1, with D possibly matching TRBD2 (6 bases). This CDR3 is built from 14 residues. Germline V gives CDR1 GTSNPN, CDR2 SVGIG (reference sequence). Trimming took 4 bases from V and 3 from J, leaving 13 bases between them.

This chain uses TRBV7-8 with TRBJ2-7; possible D gene TRBD2, 5 bases. CDR3 length: 15 residues. Trimming took off 5 bases at V and 2 bases at J, with 16 bases between the two ends. Germline values: CDR1 SGHVS, CDR2 FQNEAQ. In nucleotides, the CDR3 is TGTGCCAGCAGCCCCGAAACGGGGTTCCCCTACGAGCAGTACTTC. Amino acids: CASSPETGFPYEQYF.

V usage is TRBV27 and J usage is TRBJ1-5, with 7 bases identical to TRBD1. Germline CDR1 is MNHEY and CDR2 is SMNVEV (reference sequence). The V and J ends lost 6 bases and 4 bases, in that order; junction bases with no gene match: 6. This CDR3 comprises 14 residues. In DNA, the CDR3 is TGTGCCAGCAGCCCTACAGGGGATAATCAGCCCCAGCATTTT. Translation gives CASSPTGDNQPQHF.

This chain uses TRBV9 with TRBJ1-1; no definite D call. The V gene's germline CDR1 is SGDLS and CDR2 YYNGEE. CDR3 length: 13 amino acids. V gave up 0 bases and J gave up 7 bases, with 10 bases separating them. The DNA of the CDR3 is TGTGCCAGCAGCGTAGCTCTGGGCGGTGAAGCTTTCTTT. Protein product: CASSVALGGEAFF. Full variable domain (missing parts from reference TRBV9 and TRBJ1-1): DSGVTQTPKHLITATGQRVTLRCSPRSGDLSVYWYQQSLDQGLQFLIQYYNGEERAKGNILERFSAQQFPDLHSELNLSSLELGDSALYFCASSVALGGEAFFGQGTRLTVV.

The rearrangement uses TRBV27 and TRBJ2-6; tentatively, D is TRBD1 (6 bases). The V gene's germline CDR1 is MNHEY and CDR2 SMNVEV (reference sequence). Trimming shortened V by 11 bases and J by 11 bases, and 19 bases separated the two germline ends. The CDR3 contains 13 residues. CDR3 nucleotides: TGTGCCGCCCGGGTACAGGGTGGCCACGTCCTGACTTTC. Residues: CAARVQGGHVLTF. Full variable domain (remainder filled in from reference TRBV27 and TRBJ2-6): EAQVTQNPRYLITVTGKKLTVTCSQNMNHEYMSWYRQDPGLGLRQIYYSMNVEVTDKGDVPEGYKVSRKEKRNFPLILESPSPNQTSLYFCAARVQGGHVLTFGAGSRLTVL.

V and J are TRBV7-9 and TRBJ2-5; 8 bases map to TRBD1. The germline V gene has CDR1 SEHNR and CDR2 FQNEAQ (reference sequence). The CDR3 consists of 15 residues. V shed 2 bases and J 7 bases; nucleotides not matched to a gene: 9. The CDR3 nucleotides read TGTGCCAGCAGCTTATCTGACACAGGGGGTCGGACCCAGTACTTC. Amino acid sequence: CASSLSDTGGRTQYF.